The subject of this entry is one TCR beta chain. While the first cohort had around 700 subjects, the donors belonged to the separate validation cohort of 100 to 150 subjects. The germline V and J ends were trimmed by 4 bases and 5 bases, with 15 bases remaining between them. There are 14 residues in the CDR3. Germline CDR1 reads KGHSH; CDR2 reads LQKENI. This sample is drawn from a study of cytomegalovirus exposure and HLA in healthy donors. Only in-frame clones appear in the TCRdb table, and some are missing; sequencing was by immunoSEQ multiplex PCR. The sample holds roughly 68,000 clones, nearly 96% seen once.

The chain joins TRBV18 to TRBJ2-7; D might be TRBD2 (6 bases). This receptor was taken from a woman in her late teens or twenties in good health and CMV-seropositive. The sequencing input was PBMCs. The CDR3 is CASSLRTGEDEQYF. CDR3 in DNA: TGTGCCAGCTCACTTAGGACGGGAGAAGACGAGCAGTACTTC. The full variable domain, rest sourced from reference TRBV18 and TRBJ2-7, is NAGVMQNPRHLVRRRGQEARLRCSPMKGHSHVYWYRQLPEEGLKFMVYLQKENIIDESGMPKERFSAEFPKEGPSILRIQQVVRGDSAAYFCASSLRTGEDEQYFGPGTRLTVT.